A selection of T cell receptor beta chains follows, all from one sample in a study of cytomegalovirus exposure and HLA in healthy donors. The assay was immunoSEQ multiplex PCR, and TCRdb's table has in-frame clones only and misses some. The sample records 120,000 or so clones, about 73% being singletons. Material for sequencing was PBMCs. The receptors come from a woman aged 30 to 39 in good health and CMV-seronegative. The CDR3 runs from the conserved cysteine through the conserved F or W. The D gene is left open where the match is weak. Only some rows state a clone size, as once, few, many or a class for expanded clones.

V gene,J gene,D gene,clone size,CDR3 DNA,CDR3 protein
TRBV19,TRBJ1-6,TRBD1,.,TGTGCCAGTAGTTGGCAGGGGGATAATTCACCCCTCCACTTT,CASSWQGDNSPLHF
TRBV6-1,TRBJ1-2,.,.,TGTGCCAGCAGTGAAGTGCCAGGGCTCGGCTATGGCTACACCTTC,CASSEVPGLGYGYTF
TRBV19,TRBJ1-1,.,few,TGTGCCAGTAGGATGGACAGAAAGAACACTGAAGCTTTCTTT,CASRMDRKNTEAFF
TRBV4-3,TRBJ2-2,TRBD2,.,TGCGCCAGCAGCCAACACCCTAAAGGGACTAGCGCTGGGGAGCTGTTTTTT,CASSQHPKGTSAGELFF
TRBV13,TRBJ1-5,TRBD1,once,TGTGCCAGCAGCTTCCGGACAGGGACTCAGCCCCAGCATTTT,CASSFRTGTQPQHF
TRBV2,TRBJ1-3,.,.,TGTGCCAGCAGTACAGGAGCCTCTGGAAACACCATATATTTT,CASSTGASGNTIYF
TRBV18,TRBJ1-2,.,.,TGTGCCAGCTCACCCTCCCCCGATAGCTATGGCTACACCTTC,CASSPSPDSYGYTF
TRBV29-1,TRBJ1-2,.,.,TGCAGCGTTGGCTTGGGCAGTATTAACTATGGCTACACCTTC,CSVGLGSINYGYTF
TRBV7-9,TRBJ1-4,.,.,TGTGCCAGCAGCTTGGCAGGGGCCGAAAAACTGTTTTTT,CASSLAGAEKLFF
TRBV4-2,TRBJ2-7,.,.,TGTGCCAGCAGCCAAGAACGGGACTCAGCCTACGAGCAGTACTTC,CASSQERDSAYEQYF
TRBV7-8,TRBJ2-1,TRBD2,few,TGTGCCAGCAGCTTAGGTAGCGGGGGGACTCTAACCTACAATGAGCAGTTCTTC,CASSLGSGGTLTYNEQFF
TRBV30,TRBJ1-2,.,.,TGTGCCTGGAGCGGGGGTTATGGCTACACCTTC,CAWSGGYGYTF
TRBV28,TRBJ1-4,.,few,TGTGCCAGCAAGAGGACAGATGCTGTTGGAAAACTGTTTTTT,CASKRTDAVGKLFF
TRBV7-3,TRBJ2-7,.,few,TGTGCCAGCAGCTTTGGCAGGTCCTACGAGCAGTACTTC,CASSFGRSYEQYF
TRBV7-8,TRBJ2-1,TRBD2,.,TGTGCCAGCAGCTTAGCGGGGCCTAGCGGGAGGTCCTACAATGAGCAGTTCTTC,CASSLAGPSGRSYNEQFF
TRBV18,TRBJ2-5,.,.,TGTGCCAGCTCACCACCCGAAGCTAGCCAAGAGACCCAGTACTTC,CASSPPEASQETQYF
TRBV29-1,TRBJ2-5,TRBD1,.,TGCAGCGTTGTTCCAGGGGGTAAAGAGACCCAGTACTTC,CSVVPGGKETQYF
TRBV6-6,TRBJ2-5,.,.,TGTGCCAGCAGTTACTCGATGGCAGGAGAGACCCAGTACTTC,CASSYSMAGETQYF
TRBV6-5,TRBJ2-7,TRBD1,few,TGTGCCAGCACAGCGGGGACAGGGGGTTACGAGCAGTACTTC,CASTAGTGGYEQYF
TRBV7-9,TRBJ2-1,TRBD2,.,TGTGCCAGCAGCATCCCCCGGGACTACCATAAGCAGTTCTTC,CASSIPRDYHKQFF
TRBV29-1,TRBJ2-1,TRBD2,.,TGCAGCGTTGGTTCTAGCGGAGCCTACAATGAGCAGTTCTTC,CSVGSSGAYNEQFF
TRBV6-6,TRBJ1-6,TRBD1,.,TGTGCCAGCAGTTACGATACAGGGGGCAATTCACCCCTCCACTTT,CASSYDTGGNSPLHF
TRBV6-1,TRBJ2-5,TRBD2,.,TGTGCCAGCACCCCCTTCGGGGGGGCCGGAGAGACCCAGTACTTC,CASTPFGGAGETQYF
TRBV18,TRBJ1-3,.,once,TGTGCCAGCTGTCCGGGTCCTGGAAACACCATATATTTT,CASCPGPGNTIYF
TRBV7-2,TRBJ1-4,.,.,TGTGCCAGCAGGGTTTCGGCAACTAATGAAAAACTGTTTTTT,CASRVSATNEKLFF
TRBV10-3,TRBJ1-5,.,.,TGTGCCATCAAGCCCCCAAGGGGGCCCCAGCATTTT,CAIKPPRGPQHF
TRBV7-2,TRBJ2-5,TRBD1,once,TGTGCCAGCAGCATAAAACAGGGGGCGGGGAGGGGGACCCAGTACTTC,CASSIKQGAGRGTQYF
TRBV13,TRBJ2-1,.,.,TGTGCCAGCAGCCCGACGGGACTAAGGGGGGGTAATGAGCAGTTCTTC,CASSPTGLRGGNEQFF
TRBV19,TRBJ1-4,.,.,TGTGCCAGTAGTACACCAGGGGATTCTACTAATGAAAAACTGTTTTTT,CASSTPGDSTNEKLFF